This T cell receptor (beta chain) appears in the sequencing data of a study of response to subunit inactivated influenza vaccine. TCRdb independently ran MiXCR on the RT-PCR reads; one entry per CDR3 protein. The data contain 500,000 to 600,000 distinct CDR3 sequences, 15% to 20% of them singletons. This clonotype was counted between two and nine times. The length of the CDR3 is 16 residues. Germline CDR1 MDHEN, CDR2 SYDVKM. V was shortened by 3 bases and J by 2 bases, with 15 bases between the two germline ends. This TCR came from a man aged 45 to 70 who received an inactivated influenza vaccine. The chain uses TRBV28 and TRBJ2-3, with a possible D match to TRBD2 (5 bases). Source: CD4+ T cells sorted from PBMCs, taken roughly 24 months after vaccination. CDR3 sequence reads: CASSLLASLYTDTQYF. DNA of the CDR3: TGTGCCAGCAGTTTGTTGGCTAGCCTATACACAGATACGCAGTATTTT. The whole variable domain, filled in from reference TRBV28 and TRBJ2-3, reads DVKVTQSSRYLVKRTGEKVFLECVQDMDHENMFWYRQDPGLGLRLIYFSYDVKMKEKGDIPEGYSVSREKKERFSLILESASTNQTSMYLCASSLLASLYTDTQYFGPGTRLTVL.